This TCR beta chain was sequenced in a study of cytomegalovirus exposure and HLA in healthy donors. About the research overall: Earlier, almost 120 million unique TCR beta sequences were recovered from roughly 180 million T cells by an analysis. Study-level findings and limits: Presence/absence analyses supposed approximately even sequencing depth among donors.

V lost 5 bases and J lost 2, with 9 bases in between. Germline V gene lookup returns CDR1 LNHDA and CDR2 SQIVND (reference sequence). The length of the CDR3 is 13 residues. The PCR made use of 60 Vbeta and 13 Jbeta primers. Method: immunoSEQ multiplex PCR; TCRdb's copy keeps in-frame clones and lacks some. Here the sample spans about 190,000 clones, around four fifths being singletons. About this clone itself: What it binds is unknown.

The sequencing input was PBMCs. This TCR was recovered from a boy between 2 and 15 years old in good health and CMV-seronegative. The chain employs TRBV19 and TRBJ2-5; D gene uncertain. CDR3 protein: CASSPGVQETQYF. The CDR3 DNA sequence: TGTGCCAGTAGTCCCGGAGTTCAAGAGACCCAGTACTTC.